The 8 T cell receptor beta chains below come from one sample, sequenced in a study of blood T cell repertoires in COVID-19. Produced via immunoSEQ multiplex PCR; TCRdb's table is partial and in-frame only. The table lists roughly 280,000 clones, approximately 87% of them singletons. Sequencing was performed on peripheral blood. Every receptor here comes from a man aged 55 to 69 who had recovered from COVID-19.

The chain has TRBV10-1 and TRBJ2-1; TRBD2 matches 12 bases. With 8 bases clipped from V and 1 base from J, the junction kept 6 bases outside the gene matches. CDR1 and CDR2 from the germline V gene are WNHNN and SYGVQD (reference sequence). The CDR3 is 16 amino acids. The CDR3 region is CASWTSGIYSYNEQFF. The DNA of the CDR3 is TGCGCCAGCTGGACTAGCGGGATATATTCCTACAATGAGCAGTTCTTC.

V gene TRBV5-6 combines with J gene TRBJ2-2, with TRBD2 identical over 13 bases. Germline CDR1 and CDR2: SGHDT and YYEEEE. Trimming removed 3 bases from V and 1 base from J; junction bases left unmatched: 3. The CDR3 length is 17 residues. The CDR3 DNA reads TGTGCCAGCAGCTGGACTAGCGGGAGTAAGAACACCGGGGAGCTGTTTTTT. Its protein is CASSWTSGSKNTGELFF.

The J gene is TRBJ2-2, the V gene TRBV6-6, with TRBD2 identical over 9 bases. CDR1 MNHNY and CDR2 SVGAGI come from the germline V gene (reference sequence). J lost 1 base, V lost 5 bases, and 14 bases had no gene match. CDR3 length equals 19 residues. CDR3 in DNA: TGTGCCAGCAGTCTACTCATGGTAGCGGGGGCCAAGAACACCGGGGAGCTGTTTTTT. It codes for CASSLLMVAGAKNTGELFF.

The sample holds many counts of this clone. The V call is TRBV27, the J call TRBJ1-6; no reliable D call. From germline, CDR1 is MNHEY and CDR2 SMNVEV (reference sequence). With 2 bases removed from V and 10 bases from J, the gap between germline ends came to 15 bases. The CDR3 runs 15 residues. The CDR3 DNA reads TGTGCCAGCAGTTTAAAGGAATCCCCTAGATCACCCCTCCACTTT. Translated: CASSLKESPRSPLHF.

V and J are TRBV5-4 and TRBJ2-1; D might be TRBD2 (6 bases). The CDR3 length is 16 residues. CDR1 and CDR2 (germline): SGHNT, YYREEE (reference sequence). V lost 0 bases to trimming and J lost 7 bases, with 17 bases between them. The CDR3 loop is CASSLGGTAEWNEQFF. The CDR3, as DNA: TGTGCCAGCAGCTTGGGTGGGACTGCCGAGTGGAATGAGCAGTTCTTC. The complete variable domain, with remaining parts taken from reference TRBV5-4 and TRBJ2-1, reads ETGVTQSPTHLIKTRGQQVTLRCSSQSGHNTVSWYQQALGQGPQFIFQYYREEENGRGNFPPRFSGLQFPNYSSELNVNALELDDSALYLCASSLGGTAEWNEQFFGPGTRLTVL.

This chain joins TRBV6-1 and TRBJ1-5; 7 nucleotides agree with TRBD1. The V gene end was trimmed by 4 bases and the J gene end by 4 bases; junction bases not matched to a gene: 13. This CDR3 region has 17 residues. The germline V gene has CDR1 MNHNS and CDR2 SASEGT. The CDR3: CASSGRETGLRNQPQHF. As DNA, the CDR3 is TGTGCCAGCAGTGGGCGCGAGACAGGGCTCAGGAATCAGCCCCAGCATTTT.

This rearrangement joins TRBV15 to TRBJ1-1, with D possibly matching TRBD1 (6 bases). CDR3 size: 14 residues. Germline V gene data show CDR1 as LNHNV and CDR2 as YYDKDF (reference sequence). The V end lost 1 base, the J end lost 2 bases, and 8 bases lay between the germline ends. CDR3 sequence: CATSRGGPNTEAFF. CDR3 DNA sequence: TGTGCCACCAGCAGAGGGGGGCCAAACACTGAAGCTTTCTTT.

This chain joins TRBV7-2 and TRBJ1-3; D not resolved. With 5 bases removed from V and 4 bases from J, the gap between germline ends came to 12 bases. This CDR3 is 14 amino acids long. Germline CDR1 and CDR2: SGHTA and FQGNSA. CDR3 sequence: CASSMDSGGNTIYF. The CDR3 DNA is TGTGCCAGCAGCATGGACTCGGGGGGAAACACCATATATTTT.